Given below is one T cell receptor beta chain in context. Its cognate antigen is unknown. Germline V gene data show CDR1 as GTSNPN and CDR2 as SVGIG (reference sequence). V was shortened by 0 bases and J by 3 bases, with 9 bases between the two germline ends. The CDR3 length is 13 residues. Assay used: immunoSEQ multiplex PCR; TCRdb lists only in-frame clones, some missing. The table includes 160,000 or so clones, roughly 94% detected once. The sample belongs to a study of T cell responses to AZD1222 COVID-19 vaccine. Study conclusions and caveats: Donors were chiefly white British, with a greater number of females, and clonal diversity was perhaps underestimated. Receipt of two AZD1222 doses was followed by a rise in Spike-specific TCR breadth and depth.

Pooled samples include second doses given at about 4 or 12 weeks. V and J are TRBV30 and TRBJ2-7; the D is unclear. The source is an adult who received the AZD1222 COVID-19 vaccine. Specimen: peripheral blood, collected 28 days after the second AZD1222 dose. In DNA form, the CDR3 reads TGTGCCTGGAGTGTTCCCGGGTACTACGAGCAGTACTTC. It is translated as CAWSVPGYYEQYF.